A single sample is the source of the 20 T cell receptor beta chains below, sequenced in a study of blood T cells in healthy people across ages. Then a second PCR, running roughly 7 to 11 cycles, was carried out with a sample-barcoded 5' primer and a J-beta primer mix. TCRdb re-called the 5' RACE reads through MiXCR, storing one row per CDR3 protein. The repertoire holds about 770,000 distinct CDR3 sequences, with approximately 44% as singletons. Sequencing was done on a sample of blood. Every receptor here comes from a man between 60 and 75 years old in good health.

This clonotype appeared a few times. The chain has TRBV7-2 and TRBJ1-2; tentatively, D is TRBD1 (5 bases). V dropped 4 bases and J dropped 6 bases, with 18 bases sitting between them. CDR1 is SGHTA, CDR2 FQGNSA, per germline. The CDR3 totals 15 residues. In nucleotides, the CDR3 is TGTGCCAGCAGCTCTTCCGGGGGGGTCCAGAATGGCTACACCTTC. It is translated as CASSSSGGVQNGYTF.

This clonotype came up once. This chain connects TRBV15 to TRBJ2-7, with D unclear. The CDR3 contains 14 residues. Trimming took 0 bases from V and 11 from J, leaving 17 bases between them. The germline V gene encodes CDR1 LNHNV and CDR2 YYDKDF (reference sequence). This CDR3 is CATSRDRSRRGEYF. CDR3 DNA sequence: TGTGCCACCAGCAGAGATAGGTCACGCCGTGGCGAGTACTTC.

This clonotype has just a few counts. The chain carries TRBV20-1 and TRBJ1-1; tentative D call: TRBD1 (6 bases). The V end lost 3 bases, the J end lost 0 bases, and 17 bases lay between the germline ends. CDR3 length: 16 amino acids. CDR1 and CDR2 (germline): DFQATT, SNEGSKA (reference sequence). Here the CDR3 reads CSARPRGGGLNTEAFF. In DNA form, the CDR3 reads TGCAGTGCTAGGCCGCGGGGGGGCGGGCTGAACACTGAAGCTTTCTTT.

The gene calls are TRBV27 and TRBJ2-5, with TRBD2 matching over 7 bases. This CDR3 contains 14 residues. V lost 2 bases and J lost 11; bases outside the gene matches: 11. Germline CDR1 is MNHEY and CDR2 is SMNVEV (reference sequence). In DNA form, the CDR3 reads TGTGCCAGCAGTTTACGAGGGGAGGGCTACGGGCAGTACTTC. Protein product: CASSLRGEGYGQYF.

The chain carries TRBV3-1 and TRBJ1-1, with 7 nucleotides matching TRBD1. Trimming took 1 base from V and 2 from J; bases not matched to a gene: 4. Per germline, CDR1 LGHDT and CDR2 YNNKEL (reference sequence). This CDR3 region has 15 residues. CDR3: CASSQGDSRNTEAFF. DNA of the CDR3: TGTGCCAGCAGCCAAGGGGACAGTAGAAACACTGAAGCTTTCTTT.

The CDR3 coding sequence is TGTGCCAGCAGTCCAAAGAGCTGGGGAGAGCAGTTCTTC. Its protein product is CASSPKSWGEQFF. The chain combines TRBV7-2 with TRBJ2-1; D is uncertain. The CDR3 runs to 13 residues. Between the trimmed V and J ends, which lost 6 bases and 10 bases, there was a span of 16 bases. The V gene's germline CDR1 is SGHTA and CDR2 FQGNSA.

In its sample, this clonotype was seen many times. The chain combines TRBV29-1 with TRBJ2-5, with D hard to call. The CDR3 runs to 10 residues. CDR1 and CDR2 from the germline V gene are SQVTM and ANQGSEA. Between the trimmed V and J ends, which lost 3 bases and 2 bases, there was a span of 1 base. This CDR3 is CSVEQETQYF. CDR3 DNA: TGCAGCGTTGAGCAAGAGACCCAGTACTTC. The variable domain in full, completed from reference TRBV29-1 and TRBJ2-5, reads SAVISQKPSRDICQRGTSLTIQCQVDSQVTMMFWYRQQPGQSLTLIATANQGSEATYESGFVIDKFPISRPNLTFSTLTVSNMSPEDSSIYLCSVEQETQYFGPGTRLLVL.

J is TRBJ2-7 and V is TRBV10-3, with D possibly being TRBD1 or TRBD2 (5 bases each). There are 13 residues in the CDR3. V lost 7 bases, J lost 5 bases, and 15 bases lay in between. Germline values: CDR1 ENHRY, CDR2 SYGVKD. The CDR3 DNA sequence: TGTGCCATCATCAGGGCTACTAGGGACGAGCAGTACTTC. As protein: CAIIRATRDEQYF.

Points on this clonotype: A much larger clone lies one base from this, so it may be a read error. V is TRBV29-1 and J is TRBJ2-5; 11 bases agree with TRBD2. The J call may be wrong; the DNA end is better matched by TRBJ2-7. The germline V gene has CDR1 SQVTM and CDR2 ANQGSEA. The CDR3 is 13 residues long. This CDR3 reads CSVGLAGYYEQYF. CDR3 in DNA: TGCAGCGTTGGACTAGCGGGGTACTACGAGCAGTACTTC.

Comments on this clonotype: A much larger clone lies a single base off, so this may be a read error. The chain uses TRBV6-5 and TRBJ2-5, with 7 bases lining up with TRBD2. The end of the DNA is better explained by TRBJ2-7, so the J call may be wrong. Germline CDR1 and CDR2: MNHEY and SVGAGI. The CDR3 loop spans 13 amino acids. The chain's CDR3 is CASMAGAGYEQYF. The CDR3 nucleotides read TGTGCCAGCATGGCGGGAGCAGGGTACGAGCAGTACTTC.

In its sample, this clonotype was seen a few times. This chain connects TRBV7-2 to TRBJ2-3; D might be TRBD2 (6 bases). CDR3 length: 14 residues. Trimming pared 5 bases from V and 6 bases from J, leaving 15 bases between. Germline V gene data show CDR1 as SGHTA and CDR2 as FQGNSA. CDR3 sequence reads: CASSTLRGRDTQYF. CDR3 in DNA: TGTGCCAGCAGCACACTCCGGGGGAGGGATACGCAGTATTTT.

The genes are TRBV14 and TRBJ2-1, with 9 nucleotides matching TRBD2. The CDR3 is made up of 17 amino acids. After removal of 1 base from V and 6 bases from J, the junction contained 10 bases not matched to a gene. Germline assignment: CDR1 SGHDN and CDR2 FVKESK. The CDR3 DNA is TGTGCCAGCAGCCAAGTGAGAATGCTAGCGGGGTTCAATGAGCAGTTCTTC. It codes for CASSQVRMLAGFNEQFF. The full variable domain, rest sourced from reference TRBV14 and TRBJ2-1, is EAGVTQFPSHSVIEKGQTVTLRCDPISGHDNLYWYRRVMGKEIKFLLHFVKESKQDESGMPNNRFLAERTGGTYSTLKVQPAELEDSGVYFCASSQVRMLAGFNEQFFGPGTRLTVL.

The V and J genes are TRBV30 and TRBJ1-6, with D hard to call. This CDR3 has 15 amino acids. Trimming stripped 2 bases from V and 3 bases from J, with 11 bases between. Germline V gene lookup returns CDR1 GTSNPN and CDR2 SVGIG (reference sequence). This CDR3 is CAWSPPSGYNSPLHF. In nucleotides, the CDR3 is TGTGCCTGGAGTCCCCCAAGTGGCTATAATTCACCCCTCCACTTT.

The chain is built from TRBV20-1 and TRBJ2-3; D remains unclear. Per the germline V gene, CDR1 is DFQATT and CDR2 is SNEGSKA (reference sequence). The CDR3 contains 11 residues. The CDR3 protein is CGGVKPDTQYF. As DNA, the CDR3 is TGCGGTGGGGTGAAACCAGATACGCAGTATTTT.

This clonotype appeared a single time. The junction departs from germline at one end; a sequencing error may be responsible. The chain links TRBV5-5 to TRBJ2-6; tentatively, D is TRBD1 or TRBD2 (5 bases each). This CDR3 has 16 residues. CDR1 and CDR2 (germline): SGHKS, YYEKEE (reference sequence). For the CDR3, the DNA is TGTGCCAGCAGCTTGGTGGCGGACTCTGGGGCCAACTTCCTGACTTTC. Translation: CASSLVADSGANFLTF.

CDR3 sequence: CASSAQLGPSGLDTQYF. CDR3 nucleotides: TGTGCCAGCAGCGCCCAACTAGGGCCCAGTGGTTTGGATACGCAGTATTTT. This sequence joins TRBV7-3 and TRBJ2-3, with D possibly TRBD2 on 5 matching bases. CDR1 is SGHTA and CDR2 is FQGTGA in the germline V gene. V lost 5 bases, J lost 6 bases, and 24 bases lay in between. CDR3 length equals 17 residues.

This sequence joins TRBV6-2 or TRBV6-3 and TRBJ2-6; no firm D call. CDR1 and CDR2 from the germline V gene are MNHEY and SVGEGT. V was trimmed by 5 bases and J by 0 bases, leaving 17 bases between them. This CDR3 spans 18 amino acids. CDR3 protein: CASSISLSRISGANVLTF. The DNA for the CDR3 is TGTGCCAGCAGTATCAGCTTGAGCAGAATCTCTGGGGCCAACGTCCTGACTTTC.

The chain recombines TRBV13 with TRBJ1-2, with 9 bases lining up with TRBD1. V lost 5 bases, J lost 6 bases, and 7 bases stayed unmatched. This CDR3 is built from 14 residues. Germline CDR1 is PRHDT and CDR2 is FYEKMQ (reference sequence). The CDR3 DNA reads TGTGCCAGCAGCAAGGACAGGGGAAACCATGGCTACACCTTC. Translated, it gives CASSKDRGNHGYTF.

The chain recombines TRBV20-1 with TRBJ2-1; D is possibly TRBD2 (6 bases). In germline, CDR1 is DFQATT, CDR2 SNEGSKA (reference sequence). This CDR3 contains 15 residues. Trimming stripped 3 bases from V and 2 bases from J, with 14 bases between. The CDR3 spells CSASRGRGAYNEQFF. The DNA of the CDR3 is TGCAGTGCTAGTCGGGGCCGCGGGGCCTACAATGAGCAGTTCTTC.

This clonotype was counted only a few times. CDR3 nucleotides: TGTGCCAGCAGTTTAGTAGGGGACAGGGGTTTCTACGAGCAGTACTTC. Translation: CASSLVGDRGFYEQYF. The genes are TRBV27 and TRBJ2-7; 10 bases are a match to TRBD1. The length of the CDR3 is 16 residues. CDR1 is MNHEY and CDR2 is SMNVEV in the germline V gene (reference sequence). Trimming cost V 2 bases and J 3 bases; bases outside gene matches: 7.